A single sample gave rise to the 18 T cell receptor beta chains below, sequenced in a study of beta chain features in type 1 diabetes. Sequenced material consisted of expressed TCRB transcripts (all of the isolated RNA was reverse transcribed). Sequencing used immunoSEQ multiplex PCR; TCRdb keeps in-frame clones, though not all of them. This sample has approximately 150,000 clones; 9% to 10% occur once, and the top ten carry approximately 2.2%. The sample was central memory CD4+ T cells from blood. The source of these receptors is a woman aged 18-30 years in good health.

This clone was counted only a few times. The chain carries TRBV9 and TRBJ2-7; D possibly corresponds to TRBD2 (6 bases). CDR3 length equals 16 residues. The germline V gene has CDR1 SGDLS and CDR2 YYNGEE. The V end lost 4 bases, the J end lost 6 bases, and 23 bases lay between the germline ends. CDR3 nucleotides: TGTGCCAGCAGCCCCCGCGGGGCGGGCGCCATCGGCGAGCAGTACTTC. It codes for CASSPRGAGAIGEQYF. The full variable domain, in which reference TRBV9 and TRBJ2-7 provide the parts outside the CDR3, is DSGVTQTPKHLITATGQRVTLRCSPRSGDLSVYWYQQSLDQGLQFLIQYYNGEERAKGNILERFSAQQFPDLHSELNLSSLELGDSALYFCASSPRGAGAIGEQYFGPGTRLTVT.

Only a few counts were recorded for this clone. V is TRBV19 and J is TRBJ2-7, with 9 bases matching TRBD1. Germline-derived CDR1 and CDR2 are LNHDA and SQIVND (reference sequence). Trimming took 5 bases from V and 3 from J; bases not matched to a gene: 8. This CDR3 contains 15 residues. CDR3 loop: CASSAGQGSGYEQYF. The CDR3 nucleotides are TGTGCCAGTAGTGCGGGACAGGGATCGGGCTACGAGCAGTACTTC.

This clone was seen a handful of times. The V call is TRBV5-1, the J call TRBJ2-5, with D possibly TRBD2 on 6 matching bases. Germline CDR1 and CDR2: SGHRS and YFSETQ. With 0 bases removed from V and 3 bases from J, the gap between germline ends came to 21 bases. This CDR3 is built from 18 residues. CDR3: CASSLGPGSGVVKETQYF. CDR3 in DNA: TGCGCCAGCAGCTTGGGGCCTGGTAGCGGAGTGGTGAAAGAGACCCAGTACTTC.

This clone was observed a handful of times. For the CDR3, the DNA is TGTGCCAGCAGTAGGGCGGGGGCACAATCAAACATTCAGTACTTC. The encoded protein is CASSRAGAQSNIQYF. This chain connects TRBV7-9 to TRBJ2-4; D might be TRBD2 (7 bases). Trimming removed 6 bases from V and 6 bases from J, with 18 bases in between. Germline V lookup: CDR1 SEHNR, CDR2 FQNEAQ (reference sequence). The CDR3 runs to 15 residues.

This clone showed up just a few times. The chain is built from TRBV5-1 and TRBJ1-2, with TRBD1 matching 7 bases. The CDR3 loop spans 18 amino acids. The germline gives CDR1 SGHRS, CDR2 YFSETQ. V trimming: 1 base; J trimming: 2 bases; junction bases outside the gene matches: 14. Here the CDR3 DNA reads TGCGCCAGCAGCTTGTACGGTTCAACCGGGACAGTGAACTATGGCTACACCTTC. Its translation: CASSLYGSTGTVNYGYTF.

This clone has a handful of counts. V is TRBV2 and J is TRBJ2-7; 7 bases align to TRBD1. V lost 4 bases and J lost 2; bases outside the gene matches: 5. The CDR3 length is 14 residues. Germline assignment: CDR1 SNHLY and CDR2 FYNNEI. The CDR3 sequence is CASSGTGVPYEQYF. CDR3 DNA: TGTGCCAGCAGTGGAACAGGGGTCCCCTACGAGCAGTACTTC.

The J gene is TRBJ1-1, the V gene TRBV5-1, with D possibly TRBD1 on 6 matching bases. V lost 3 bases to trimming and J lost 7 bases, with 19 bases between them. This CDR3 has 15 residues. Germline CDR1 reads SGHRS; CDR2 reads YFSETQ. CDR3 amino acids: CASSSTHREVDEAFF. Written as DNA, the CDR3 is TGCGCCAGCAGCTCTACCCACAGGGAAGTGGATGAAGCTTTCTTT.

This rearrangement joins TRBV2 to TRBJ2-5; D possibly corresponds to TRBD1 (5 bases). The CDR3 runs 13 residues. V shed 4 bases and J shed 7 bases, with 13 bases lying between them. Germline V CDR1 and CDR2: SNHLY, FYNNEI. CDR3 sequence (DNA): TGTGCCAGCAGTGGGTCAGGGTCAGGGACCCAGTACTTC. Amino acids: CASSGSGSGTQYF.

This clone was seen a handful of times. The genes are TRBV5-1 and TRBJ2-5; TRBD2 matches 14 bases. Germline-derived CDR1 and CDR2 are SGHRS and YFSETQ. With V trimmed by 0 bases and J by 2 bases, 0 bases remained unmatched. This CDR3 is 16 amino acids long. This CDR3 reads CASSLGLAGGQETQYF. The DNA of the CDR3 is TGCGCCAGCAGCTTGGGACTAGCGGGAGGGCAAGAGACCCAGTACTTC. The variable domain in full, with the rest retrieved from reference TRBV5-1 and TRBJ2-5, is KAGVTQTPRYLIKTRGQQVTLSCSPISGHRSVSWYQQTPGQGLQFLFEYFSETQRNKGNFPGRFSGRQFSNSRSEMNVSTLELGDSALYLCASSLGLAGGQETQYFGPGTRLLVL.

Here the CDR3 reads CARGAPWGEQYF. CDR3 in DNA: TGTGCCAGGGGGGCCCCCTGGGGCGAGCAGTACTTC. The rearrangement uses TRBV14 and TRBJ2-7; perhaps TRBD1 as D (6 bases). V was clipped by 9 bases and J by 6 bases, with 15 bases between them. Germline V gene lookup returns CDR1 SGHDN and CDR2 FVKESK. The CDR3 has 12 amino acids. The variable domain in full, with the rest retrieved from reference TRBV14 and TRBJ2-7, is EAGVTQFPSHSVIEKGQTVTLRCDPISGHDNLYWYRRVMGKEIKFLLHFVKESKQDESGMPNNRFLAERTGGTYSTLKVQPAELEDSGVYFCARGAPWGEQYFGPGTRLTVT.

CDR3: CASSLGGLAGVADTQYF. The CDR3 nucleotides read TGTGCCAGCAGCTTAGGGGGCCTGGCGGGAGTTGCAGATACGCAGTATTTT. V and J are TRBV7-9 and TRBJ2-3; 7 bases are shared with TRBD2. The germline gives CDR1 SEHNR, CDR2 FQNEAQ (reference sequence). Germline trimming cut 1 base from V and 4 bases from J; bases unmatched to any gene: 11. The CDR3 runs to 17 residues.

This clone appeared a few times. V is TRBV18 and J is TRBJ1-5; D may be TRBD1 (5 bases). The germline V gene encodes CDR1 KGHSH and CDR2 LQKENI. The CDR3 is made up of 16 amino acids. V shed 2 bases and J shed 4 bases, with 15 bases lying between them. This chain's CDR3 is CASSPFQGARNQPQHF. In nucleotides, the CDR3 is TGTGCCAGCTCACCATTCCAGGGCGCGCGGAATCAGCCCCAGCATTTT.

This clone was counted between two and nine times. The chain has TRBV5-4 and TRBJ1-2; TRBD1 matches at 8 bases. V trimming: 0 bases; J trimming: 3 bases; junction bases outside the gene matches: 7. This CDR3 spans 16 amino acids. CDR1 is SGHNT and CDR2 is YYREEE in the germline V gene (reference sequence). CDR3 nucleotides: TGTGCCAGCAGCTTGGGACGACAGGGGTCGGACTATGGCTACACCTTC. Protein product: CASSLGRQGSDYGYTF.

Written as DNA, the CDR3 is TGTGCCAGCAGTTCCGGTCTAATAGAGACCCAGTACTTC. Protein: CASSSGLIETQYF. The chain links TRBV2 to TRBJ2-5; D call uncertain. The CDR3 totals 13 residues. Germline V gene lookup returns CDR1 SNHLY and CDR2 FYNNEI. V lost 5 bases to trimming and J lost 4 bases, with 11 bases between them.

V and J are TRBV18 and TRBJ2-5; TRBD2 matches at 11 bases. The CDR3 length is 16 residues. The germline CDR1 and CDR2 sequences are KGHSH and LQKENI. After removal of 3 bases from V and 1 base from J, the junction contained 4 bases not matched to a gene. Here the CDR3 reads CASSPGLAGLQETQYF. The CDR3 bases are TGTGCCAGCTCACCCGGACTAGCGGGCCTCCAAGAGACCCAGTACTTC.

This clone was counted between two and nine times. The V and J genes are TRBV6-1 and TRBJ1-2; possible D gene TRBD1, 6 bases. Trimming removed 7 bases from V and 0 bases from J, with 9 bases in between. This CDR3 is 13 amino acids long. CDR1 MNHNS and CDR2 SASEGT come from the germline V gene. Here the CDR3 reads CASTYRANYGYTF. In nucleotides, the CDR3 is TGTGCCAGCACCTACAGGGCTAACTATGGCTACACCTTC.

The V gene is TRBV7-3, the J gene TRBJ2-1; D might be TRBD1 (5 bases). Trimming removed 0 bases from V and 10 bases from J, with 13 bases in between. The CDR3 runs to 14 residues. Germline values: CDR1 SGHTA, CDR2 FQGTGA. DNA of the CDR3: TGTGCCAGCAGCTTAACTTCGGACACCACCGAGCAGTTCTTC. Translating it yields CASSLTSDTTEQFF.

The V and J genes are TRBV14 and TRBJ2-7; D gene uncertain. The V end was cut by 5 bases, the J end by 8 bases, with 16 bases between. CDR3 length: 13 amino acids. Per germline, CDR1 SGHDN and CDR2 FVKESK. The chain's CDR3 is CASSTPGVGKQYF. CDR3 in DNA: TGTGCCAGCAGCACGCCCGGAGTTGGCAAGCAGTACTTC.